This TCR beta chain was found in a study of blood T cell repertoires in COVID-19. Across the whole study: The United States, Italy and Spain supplied acute and convalescent COVID-19 samples. Sources were T cells, B-cell-depleted T cells, or PBMCs; the material itself was cDNA or gDNA.

The CDR3 is 12 residues long. Germline V lookup: CDR1 SQVTM, CDR2 ANQGSEA. V lost 6 bases to trimming and J lost 8 bases, with 16 bases between them. Original processing notes: Amplification with reference gene primers provided the estimates of nucleated cell counts. Clones were read by immunoSEQ multiplex PCR, and TCRdb kept only the in-frame ones, dropping some. The V and J calls and the clone size are those of that table, but D and trimming were determined from the DNA. The sample shows 250,000 to 350,000 clones, about 85% of them seen only once. The sequence derives from a woman aged 45-65 years who had recovered from COVID-19. The sample consisted of peripheral blood. The rearrangement links TRBV29-1 to TRBJ1-1; D might be TRBD1 (5 bases). The chain's CDR3 is CSVQVTRLEAFF. DNA of the CDR3: TGCAGCGTACAGGTCACGCGCTTAGAAGCTTTCTTT.